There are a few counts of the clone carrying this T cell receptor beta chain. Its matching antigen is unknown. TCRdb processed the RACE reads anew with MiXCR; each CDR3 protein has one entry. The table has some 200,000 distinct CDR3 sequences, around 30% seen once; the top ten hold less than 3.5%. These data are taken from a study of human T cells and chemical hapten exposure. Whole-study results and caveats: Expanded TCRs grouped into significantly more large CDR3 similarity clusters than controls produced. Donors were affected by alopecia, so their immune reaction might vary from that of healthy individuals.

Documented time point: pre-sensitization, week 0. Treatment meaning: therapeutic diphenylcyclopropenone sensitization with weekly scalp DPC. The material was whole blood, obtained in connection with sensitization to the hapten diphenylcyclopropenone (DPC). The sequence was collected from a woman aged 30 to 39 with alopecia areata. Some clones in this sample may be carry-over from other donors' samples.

The CDR3 spells CASSPGNSKSTDTQYF. In DNA, the CDR3 is TGTGCCAGCAGCCCCGGGAATTCCAAAAGCACAGATACGCAGTATTTT. The V and J genes are TRBV9 and TRBJ2-3; tentative D call: TRBD2 (5 bases). The CDR3 runs 16 residues. Deletions cut 4 bases from V and 0 bases from J, with 15 bases between. The germline CDR1 and CDR2 sequences are SGDLS and YYNGEE. Full variable domain (rest looked up from reference TRBV9 and TRBJ2-3): DSGVTQTPKHLITATGQRVTLRCSPRSGDLSVYWYQQSLDQGLQFLIQYYNGEERAKGNILERFSAQQFPDLHSELNLSSLELGDSALYFCASSPGNSKSTDTQYFGPGTRLTVL.